This TCR beta chain appears in the sequencing data of a study of T cell responses to AZD1222 COVID-19 vaccine. Study-level findings and limits: The study identified only six AZD1222 recipients as seropositive at baseline. Only after the peak T cell response were repertoires sampled. Elevations in Spike-specific TCR breadth and depth followed administration of two AZD1222 doses. Reports say nearly half of spike-specific TCRs go after unmutated variant regions.

This CDR3 is built from 14 residues. V lost 6 bases and J lost 2, with 11 bases in between. The germline CDR1 and CDR2 sequences are SGHNT and YYREEE (reference sequence). Concerning this clone itself: Its antigen is unknown.

Clones were sequenced by immunoSEQ multiplex PCR, and TCRdb holds only the in-frame ones, with some missing. This sample has 88,000 or so clones, with roughly 89% found just once. V and J are TRBV5-4 and TRBJ2-2, with D possibly being TRBD2 (6 bases). This clonotype was sampled from an adult who received the AZD1222 COVID-19 vaccine. The specimen was peripheral blood, collected 28 days after the second AZD1222 dose. Here the CDR3 DNA reads TGTGCCAGCAAGCTAGCGTTAAACACCGGGGAGCTGTTTTTT. Translated, it gives CASKLALNTGELFF.